Shown below are 11 T cell receptor beta chains from a single sample sequenced in a study of neoadjuvant anti-PD-1 for oral cavity cancer. The repertoire was sequenced with immunoSEQ multiplex PCR; TCRdb's copy has only in-frame clones and lacks some. Seen here are tens of thousands of clones, 86% observed once, and the top ten hold 2.5% to 3%. Specified time point: after neoadjuvant nivolumab, at surgical resection. Specimen: PBMCs, collected after nivolumab (anti-PD-1) treatment. The receptors here all came from a person aged 35-79 years with oral cavity squamous cell carcinoma.

The chain employs TRBV7-8 and TRBJ2-1, with D tentatively TRBD2 (6 bases). V was shortened by 4 bases and J by 6 bases, with 19 bases between the two germline ends. CDR1 is SGHVS, CDR2 FQNEAQ, per germline. This CDR3 has 16 amino acids. CDR3 in DNA: TGTGCCAGCAGCTCAGGCGCGGGAACTAGGGTCAATGAGCAGTTCTTC. It translates to CASSSGAGTRVNEQFF. Looking up the rest from reference TRBV7-8 and TRBJ2-1 gives the full variable domain: GAGVSQSPRYKVAKRGQDVALRCDPISGHVSLFWYQQALGQGPEFLTYFQNEAQLDKSGLPSDRFFAERPEGSVSTLKIQRTQQEDSAVYLCASSSGAGTRVNEQFFGPGTRLTVL.

The V gene is TRBV11-2, the J gene TRBJ2-7, with D uncertain. The V end lost 1 base, the J end lost 0 bases, and 10 bases lay between the germline ends. Looked up from germline, CDR1 is SGHAT and CDR2 is FQNNGV. The CDR3 runs to 15 residues. The CDR3 sequence is CASSLVRGSSYEQYF. CDR3 DNA: TGTGCCAGCAGCTTAGTGCGAGGAAGCTCCTACGAGCAGTACTTC. The entire variable domain, with the rest obtained from reference TRBV11-2 and TRBJ2-7, is as follows: EAGVAQSPRYKIIEKRQSVAFWCNPISGHATLYWYQQILGQGPKLLIQFQNNGVVDDSQLPKDRFSAERLKGVDSTLKIQPAKLEDSAVYLCASSLVRGSSYEQYFGPGTRLTVT.

This rearrangement joins TRBV5-8 to TRBJ1-2, with 7 positions matching TRBD1. The CDR3 has 14 residues. Germline CDR1 SGHTS, CDR2 YDEGEE. Trimming cost V 1 base and J 2 bases; bases outside gene matches: 2. The CDR3 is CASSLHRGNYGYTF. Written as DNA, the CDR3 is TGTGCCAGCAGCTTGCACAGGGGAAACTATGGCTACACCTTC.

This clone occurred once. The CDR3 nucleotides read TGTGCCTGGAGCAATCGACCCTTCGGGACAGATACGCAGTATTTT. Its protein product is CAWSNRPFGTDTQYF. The chain is built from TRBV30 and TRBJ2-3; D is undetermined. Looked up from germline, CDR1 is GTSNPN and CDR2 is SVGIG (reference sequence). The CDR3 spans 15 residues. Trimming left V 3 bases short and J 3 bases short, with 16 bases between.

This chain connects TRBV9 to TRBJ1-2; D is possibly TRBD1 (6 bases). V gave up 7 bases and J gave up 8 bases, with 21 bases separating them. This CDR3 has 14 residues. Per the germline V gene, CDR1 is SGDLS and CDR2 is YYNGEE. The CDR3 loop reads CASSKQGPQQGYTF. CDR3 nucleotide sequence: TGTGCCAGCTCTAAACAGGGCCCCCAACAGGGCTACACCTTC.

The chain employs TRBV2 and TRBJ2-1; D may be TRBD1 or TRBD2 (5 bases each). The CDR3 has 15 residues. Germline V gives CDR1 SNHLY, CDR2 FYNNEI. V lost 6 bases and J 0 bases, leaving 12 bases between the germline ends. CDR3 sequence (DNA): TGTGCCAGCAGACCGGGACCCAGCTCCTACAATGAGCAGTTCTTC. It yields the protein CASRPGPSSYNEQFF.

CDR3 DNA: TGTGCCTGGAACCAGGGGGCTCCAGATACGCAGTATTTT. Its translation: CAWNQGAPDTQYF. The rearrangement joins TRBV30 to TRBJ2-3; TRBD1 matches at 8 bases. The CDR3 covers 13 residues. Germline CDR1 and CDR2: GTSNPN and SVGIG (reference sequence). With 4 bases clipped from V and 4 bases from J, the junction kept 4 bases outside the gene matches.

The rearrangement joins TRBV9 to TRBJ2-7; no firm D call. This CDR3 has 14 amino acids. The germline CDR1 and CDR2 sequences are SGDLS and YYNGEE. Trimming took off 0 bases at V and 1 base at J, with 8 bases between the two ends. The CDR3 DNA reads as TGTGCCAGCAGCGTAGAAGAGGCTTCCTACGAGCAGTACTTC. It encodes CASSVEEASYEQYF.

The chain links TRBV4-1 to TRBJ1-5; 7 nucleotides match TRBD1. The CDR3 contains 16 residues. V was clipped by 1 base and J by 7 bases; unmatched bases: 10. From germline, CDR1 is MGHRA and CDR2 YSYEKL. The chain's CDR3 is CASSQAGTALGQPQHF. CDR3 nucleotide sequence: TGCGCCAGCAGCCAAGCCGGGACAGCCCTCGGGCAGCCCCAGCATTTT.

The rearrangement joins TRBV2 to TRBJ1-2, with D tentatively TRBD1 (6 bases). The CDR3 spans 12 residues. Per germline, CDR1 SNHLY and CDR2 FYNNEI. V lost 4 bases to trimming and J lost 8 bases, with 11 bases between them. CDR3 DNA sequence: TGTGCCAGCAGTGCGGGGGCAAGAGGCTACACCTTC. This gives the protein CASSAGARGYTF.

V and J are TRBV11-2 and TRBJ1-2, with a possible D match to TRBD1 (6 bases). The CDR3 is 14 residues long. Trimming removed 0 bases at V and 8 bases at J, with 13 bases between. The germline V gene has CDR1 SGHAT and CDR2 FQNNGV. In DNA, the CDR3 is TGTGCCAGCAGCTTAGATCTGGCAGGGGCAGGCTACACCTTC. This encodes CASSLDLAGAGYTF. The variable domain in full, completed from reference TRBV11-2 and TRBJ1-2, reads EAGVAQSPRYKIIEKRQSVAFWCNPISGHATLYWYQQILGQGPKLLIQFQNNGVVDDSQLPKDRFSAERLKGVDSTLKIQPAKLEDSAVYLCASSLDLAGAGYTFGSGTRLTVV.